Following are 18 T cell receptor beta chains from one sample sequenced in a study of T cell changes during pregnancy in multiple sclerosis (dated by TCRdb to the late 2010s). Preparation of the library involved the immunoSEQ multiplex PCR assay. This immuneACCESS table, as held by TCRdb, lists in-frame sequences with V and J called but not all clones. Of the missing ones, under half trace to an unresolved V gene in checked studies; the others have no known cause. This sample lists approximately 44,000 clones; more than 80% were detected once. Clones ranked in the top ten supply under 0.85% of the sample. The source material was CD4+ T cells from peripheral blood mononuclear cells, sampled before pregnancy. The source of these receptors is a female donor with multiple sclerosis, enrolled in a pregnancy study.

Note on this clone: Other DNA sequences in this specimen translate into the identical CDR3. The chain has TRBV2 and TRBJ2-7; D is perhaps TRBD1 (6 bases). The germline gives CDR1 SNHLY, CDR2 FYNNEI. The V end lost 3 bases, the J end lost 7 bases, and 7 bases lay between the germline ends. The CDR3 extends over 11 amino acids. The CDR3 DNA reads TGTGCCAGCAGTGACAGGGGAGAGCAGTACTTC. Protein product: CASSDRGEQYF.

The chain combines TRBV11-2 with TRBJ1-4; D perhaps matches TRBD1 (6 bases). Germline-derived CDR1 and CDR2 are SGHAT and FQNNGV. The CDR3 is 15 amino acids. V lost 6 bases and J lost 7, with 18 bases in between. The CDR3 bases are TGTGCCAGCAGAGGCACAACAGGGCGCAGTGAAAAACTGTTTTTT. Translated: CASRGTTGRSEKLFF.

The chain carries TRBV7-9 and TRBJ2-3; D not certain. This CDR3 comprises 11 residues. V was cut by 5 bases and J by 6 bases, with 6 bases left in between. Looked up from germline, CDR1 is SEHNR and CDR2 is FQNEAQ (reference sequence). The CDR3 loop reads CASSLADTQYF. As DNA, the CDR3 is TGTGCCAGCAGCCTCGCGGATACGCAGTATTTT.

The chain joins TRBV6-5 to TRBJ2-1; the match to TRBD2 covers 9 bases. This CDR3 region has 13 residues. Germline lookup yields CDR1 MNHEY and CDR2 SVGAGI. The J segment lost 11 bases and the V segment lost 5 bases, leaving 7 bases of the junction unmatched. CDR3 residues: CASSPLAGIKQFF. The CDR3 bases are TGTGCCAGCAGTCCCCTAGCGGGAATAAAGCAGTTCTTC.

CDR3 coding DNA: TGTGCCAGCAGCTTAGATCTAGGGGATGAGCAGTTCTTC. Protein sequence: CASSLDLGDEQFF. V gene TRBV11-2 combines with J gene TRBJ2-1, with D perhaps TRBD1 (5 bases). V lost 0 bases to trimming and J lost 8 bases, with 8 bases between them. The CDR3 extends over 13 amino acids. Germline V gives CDR1 SGHAT, CDR2 FQNNGV.

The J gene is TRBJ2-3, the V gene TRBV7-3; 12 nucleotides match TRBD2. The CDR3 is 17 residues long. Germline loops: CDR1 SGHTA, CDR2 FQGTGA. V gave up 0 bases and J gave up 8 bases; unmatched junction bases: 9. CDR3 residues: CASSLTGLAGGLGTQYF. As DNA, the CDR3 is TGTGCCAGCAGCTTAACAGGGCTAGCGGGGGGGCTTGGTACGCAGTATTTT.

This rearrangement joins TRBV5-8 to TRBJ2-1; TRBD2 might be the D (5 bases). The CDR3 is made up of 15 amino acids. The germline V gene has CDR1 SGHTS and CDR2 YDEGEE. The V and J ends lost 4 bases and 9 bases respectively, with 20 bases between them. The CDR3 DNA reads TGTGCCAGCAGCCCATCTTGGGAGCGAACCGGTGAGCAGTTCTTC. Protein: CASSPSWERTGEQFF. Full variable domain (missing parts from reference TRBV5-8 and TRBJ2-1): EAGVTQSPTHLIKTRGQQATLRCSPISGHTSVYWYQQALGLGLQFLLWYDEGEERNRGNFPPRFSGRQFPNYSSELNVNALELEDSALYLCASSPSWERTGEQFFGPGTRLTVL.

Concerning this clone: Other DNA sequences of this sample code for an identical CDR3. CDR3 sequence: CASSPGRTGELFF. CDR3 coding DNA: TGTGCCAGCAGCCCAGGGAGGACCGGGGAGCTGTTTTTT. The gene calls are TRBV11-3 and TRBJ2-2; D possibly corresponds to TRBD2 (6 bases). Germline V gene data show CDR1 as SGHNT and CDR2 as YENEEA. Trimming removed 5 bases at V and 5 bases at J, with 9 bases between. The length of the CDR3 is 13 residues. The full variable domain, its missing parts supplied by reference TRBV11-3 and TRBJ2-2, is EAGVVQSPRYKIIEKKQPVAFWCNPISGHNTLYWYLQNLGQGPELLIRYENEEAVDDSQLPKDRFSAERLKGVDSTLKIQPAELGDSAVYLCASSPGRTGELFFGEGSRLTVL.

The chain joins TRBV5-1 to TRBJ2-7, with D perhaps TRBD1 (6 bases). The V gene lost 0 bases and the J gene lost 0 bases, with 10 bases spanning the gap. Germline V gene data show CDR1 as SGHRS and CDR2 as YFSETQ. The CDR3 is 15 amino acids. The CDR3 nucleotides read TGCGCCAGCAGCTTGGCCAGGGGCTACTCCTACGAGCAGTACTTC. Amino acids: CASSLARGYSYEQYF.

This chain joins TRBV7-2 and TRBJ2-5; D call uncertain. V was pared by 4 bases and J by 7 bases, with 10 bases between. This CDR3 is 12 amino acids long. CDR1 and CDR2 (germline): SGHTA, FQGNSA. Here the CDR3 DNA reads TGTGCCAGCAGCTACAGCTTAGGGACCCAGTACTTC. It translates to CASSYSLGTQYF.

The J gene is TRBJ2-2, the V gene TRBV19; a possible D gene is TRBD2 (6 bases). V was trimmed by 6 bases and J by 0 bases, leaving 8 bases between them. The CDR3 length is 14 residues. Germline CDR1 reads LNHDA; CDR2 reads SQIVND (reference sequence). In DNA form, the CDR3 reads TGTGCCAGTAGGGGACTTACGAACACCGGGGAGCTGTTTTTT. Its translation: CASRGLTNTGELFF.

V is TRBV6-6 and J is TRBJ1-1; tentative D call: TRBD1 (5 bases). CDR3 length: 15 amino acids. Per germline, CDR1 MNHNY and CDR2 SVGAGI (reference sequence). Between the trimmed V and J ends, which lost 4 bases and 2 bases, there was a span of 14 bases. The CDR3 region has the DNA TGTGCCAGCAGTTCGGGCGACAGAATAAACACTGAAGCTTTCTTT. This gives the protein CASSSGDRINTEAFF.

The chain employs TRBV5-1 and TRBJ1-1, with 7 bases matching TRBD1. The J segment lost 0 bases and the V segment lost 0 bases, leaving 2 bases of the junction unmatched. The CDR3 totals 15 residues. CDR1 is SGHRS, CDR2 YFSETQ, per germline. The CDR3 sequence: CASSLGGQVNTEAFF. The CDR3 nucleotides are TGCGCCAGCAGCTTGGGAGGACAGGTGAACACTGAAGCTTTCTTT.

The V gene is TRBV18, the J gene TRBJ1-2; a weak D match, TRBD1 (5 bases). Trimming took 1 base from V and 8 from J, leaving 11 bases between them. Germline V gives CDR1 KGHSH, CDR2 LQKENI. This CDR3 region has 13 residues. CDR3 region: CASSPLDMGGYTF. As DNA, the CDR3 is TGTGCCAGCTCACCACTGGACATGGGGGGCTACACCTTC. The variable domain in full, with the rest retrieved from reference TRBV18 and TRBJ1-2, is NAGVMQNPRHLVRRRGQEARLRCSPMKGHSHVYWYRQLPEEGLKFMVYLQKENIIDESGMPKERFSAEFPKEGPSILRIQQVVRGDSAAYFCASSPLDMGGYTFGSGTRLTVV.

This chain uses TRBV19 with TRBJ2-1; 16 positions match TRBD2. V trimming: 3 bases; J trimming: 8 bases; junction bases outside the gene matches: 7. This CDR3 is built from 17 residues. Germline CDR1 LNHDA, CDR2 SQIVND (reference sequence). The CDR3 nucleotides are TGTGCCAGTAGTATCCCAGGGACTAGCGGGGGGGCCGATGAGCAGTTCTTC. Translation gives CASSIPGTSGGADEQFF.

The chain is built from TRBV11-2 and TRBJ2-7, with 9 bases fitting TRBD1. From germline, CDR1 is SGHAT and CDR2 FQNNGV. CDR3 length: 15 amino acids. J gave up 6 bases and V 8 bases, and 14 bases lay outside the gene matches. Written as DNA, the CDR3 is TGTGCCAGCTACGACCGGGACAGGGCCTCCGGCGAGCAGTACTTC. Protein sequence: CASYDRDRASGEQYF.

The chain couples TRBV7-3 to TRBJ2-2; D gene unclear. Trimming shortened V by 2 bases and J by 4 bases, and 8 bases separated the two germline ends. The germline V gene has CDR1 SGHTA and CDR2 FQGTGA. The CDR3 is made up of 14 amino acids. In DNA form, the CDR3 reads TGTGCCAGCAGCTTACAGACGGGCACCGGGGAGCTGTTTTTT. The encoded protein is CASSLQTGTGELFF.

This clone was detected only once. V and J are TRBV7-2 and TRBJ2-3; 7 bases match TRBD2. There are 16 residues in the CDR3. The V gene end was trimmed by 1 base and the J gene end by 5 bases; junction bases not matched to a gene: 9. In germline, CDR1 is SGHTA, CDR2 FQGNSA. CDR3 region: CASSLVGREWGDTQYF. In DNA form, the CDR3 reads TGTGCCAGCAGCTTAGTAGGGCGGGAGTGGGGAGATACGCAGTATTTT.